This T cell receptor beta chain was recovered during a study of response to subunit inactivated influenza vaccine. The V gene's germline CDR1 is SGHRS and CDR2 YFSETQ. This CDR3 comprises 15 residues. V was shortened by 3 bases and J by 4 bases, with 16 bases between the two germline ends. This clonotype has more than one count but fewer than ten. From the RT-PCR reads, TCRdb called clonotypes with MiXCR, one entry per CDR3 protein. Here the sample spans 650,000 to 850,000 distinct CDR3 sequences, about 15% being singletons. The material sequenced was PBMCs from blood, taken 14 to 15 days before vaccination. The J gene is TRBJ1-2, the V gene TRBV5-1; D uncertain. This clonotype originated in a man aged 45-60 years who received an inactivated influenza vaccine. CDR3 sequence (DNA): TGCGCCAGCAGCTCGGCCGGGTCAGAGGGCTATGGCTACACCTTC. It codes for CASSSAGSEGYGYTF.